The 10 T cell receptor beta chains given below trace back to one sample, sequenced in a study of sequential checkpoint blockade in melanoma. Documented treatment: randomized to nivolumab then ipilimumab (arm A) or the reverse (arm B). Clones were sequenced by immunoSEQ multiplex PCR, and TCRdb holds only the in-frame ones, with some missing. The sample has 2,000 to 3,000 clones; around a third are singletons. The material was tumor tissue (inferred from file names), obtained from a patient given nivolumab and ipilimumab in sequence. The source of these receptors is a human donor with melanoma.

This clone was counted only a few times. The chain joins TRBV6-8 to TRBJ2-5; tentative D call: TRBD2 (5 bases). Trimming left V 5 bases short and J 2 bases short, with 12 bases between. Looked up from germline, CDR1 is MNHGY and CDR2 is SAAAGT. The CDR3 extends over 14 amino acids. CDR3 sequence: CASSPTGSQETQYF. The CDR3 DNA reads as TGTGCCAGCAGTCCAACGGGGTCTCAAGAGACCCAGTACTTC.

This clone was detected only a few times. V is TRBV6-8 and J is TRBJ1-2; D uncertain. This CDR3 spans 14 amino acids. V lost 2 bases and J lost 0, with 7 bases in between. In germline, CDR1 is MNHGY, CDR2 SAAAGT. CDR3 sequence (DNA): TGTGCCAGCAGTTACAGGGCCTCTAACTATGGCTACACCTTC. It encodes CASSYRASNYGYTF.

By sample fraction, this clone is medium-sized (0.01 to 0.1%). The sample holds other DNA sequences that translate to the same CDR3. The gene calls are TRBV11-3 and TRBJ2-5; 13 bases match TRBD2. Trimming took 1 base from V and 5 from J; bases not matched to a gene: 4. CDR3 size: 16 residues. Germline V gene sequence: CDR1 SGHNT, CDR2 YENEEA. The CDR3: CASSLGLAGGGETQYF. The CDR3 region has the DNA TGTGCCAGCAGCTTAGGACTAGCGGGAGGTGGTGAGACCCAGTACTTC. The whole variable domain, remainder taken from reference TRBV11-3 and TRBJ2-5, is EAGVVQSPRYKIIEKKQPVAFWCNPISGHNTLYWYLQNLGQGPELLIRYENEEAVDDSQLPKDRFSAERLKGVDSTLKIQPAELGDSAVYLCASSLGLAGGGETQYFGPGTRLLVL.

This clone was picked up one time. For the CDR3, the DNA is TGCGCCAGCAGTGAGTCGACCGCATACTCCTACGAGCAGTACTTC. Translating it yields CASSESTAYSYEQYF. The rearrangement uses TRBV10-2 and TRBJ2-7; D remains unclear. The CDR3 sequence is 15 residues long. Looked up from germline, CDR1 is WSHSY and CDR2 is SAAADI. Trimming cost V 0 bases and J 0 bases, with 9 bases left between them.

A few counts support this clone. The chain joins TRBV10-3 to TRBJ1-1, with D unresolved. Trimming removed 0 bases at V and 6 bases at J, with 11 bases between. CDR1 is ENHRY and CDR2 is SYGVKD in the germline V gene. CDR3 length equals 14 residues. The CDR3 DNA follows: TGTGCCATCAGTGAGTCGGGAGGGCGGCCTGAAGCTTTCTTT. This sequence encodes CAISESGGRPEAFF.

This clone came up a few times. CDR3 nucleotide sequence: TGCGCCAGCAGTGACGAGGCGAGCTCCTATAATTCACCCCTCCACTTT. Translated, it gives CASSDEASSYNSPLHF. The chain couples TRBV10-2 to TRBJ1-6, with D uncertain. The CDR3 consists of 16 residues. V lost 3 bases and J 0 bases, leaving 9 bases between the germline ends. The germline V gene encodes CDR1 WSHSY and CDR2 SAAADI.

The J gene is TRBJ1-1, the V gene TRBV19; D unclear. Deletions cut 4 bases from V and 1 base from J, with 10 bases between. The CDR3 spans 14 residues. The germline V gene has CDR1 LNHDA and CDR2 SQIVND (reference sequence). CDR3 sequence (DNA): TGTGCCAGTAGTAACACCCGACCGAACACTGAAGCTTTCTTT. It is translated as CASSNTRPNTEAFF.

The rearrangement joins TRBV10-2 to TRBJ2-2, with D perhaps TRBD1 (6 bases). Germline V gene lookup returns CDR1 WSHSY and CDR2 SAAADI. V was clipped by 6 bases and J by 4 bases, with 12 bases between them. The CDR3 is 14 residues long. In nucleotides, the CDR3 is TGCGCCAGCAGACAGGGTTTTGGCACCGGGGAGCTGTTTTTT. Translated, it gives CASRQGFGTGELFF.

This rearrangement joins TRBV5-1 to TRBJ2-3, with TRBD1 matching 9 bases. The junction had 6 bases not matched to a gene; V was cut back by 1 base and J by 6 bases. CDR1 is SGHRS and CDR2 is YFSETQ in the germline V gene. The CDR3 is 15 amino acids. This chain's CDR3 is CASSLRGQGYDTQYF. CDR3 sequence (DNA): TGCGCCAGCAGCTTGCGGGGACAGGGTTACGATACGCAGTATTTT.

This clone turned up a few times. The chain couples TRBV9 to TRBJ1-2; D is perhaps TRBD1 (5 bases). Trimming shortened V by 7 bases and J by 5 bases, and 24 bases separated the two germline ends. Germline-derived CDR1 and CDR2 are SGDLS and YYNGEE. The CDR3 is made up of 16 amino acids. The CDR3 nucleotides read TGTGCCAGCTGGCGGGGCAGTGGGTCAGTAGAATATGGCTACACCTTC. It encodes CASWRGSGSVEYGYTF.